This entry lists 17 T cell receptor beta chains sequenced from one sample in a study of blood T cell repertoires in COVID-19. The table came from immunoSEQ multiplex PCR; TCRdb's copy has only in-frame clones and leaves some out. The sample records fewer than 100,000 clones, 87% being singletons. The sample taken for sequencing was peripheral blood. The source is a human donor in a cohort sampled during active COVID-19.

The DNA of the CDR3 is TGTGCCAGCAGTGAAGCGCGTAGTGGCACTGAAGCTTTCTTT. It specifies CASSEARSGTEAFF. V is TRBV6-1 and J is TRBJ1-1; D is unclear. This CDR3 spans 14 amino acids. Germline V lookup: CDR1 MNHNS, CDR2 SASEGT. Trimming pared 0 bases from V and 4 bases from J, leaving 9 bases between.

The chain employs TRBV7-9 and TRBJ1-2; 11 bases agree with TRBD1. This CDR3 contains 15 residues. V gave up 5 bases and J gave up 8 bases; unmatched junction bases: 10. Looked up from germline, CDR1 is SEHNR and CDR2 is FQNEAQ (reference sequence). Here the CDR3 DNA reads TGTGCCAGCAGCAGTTTAACGGGACAGGGGGGCGGCTACACCTTC. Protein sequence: CASSSLTGQGGGYTF.

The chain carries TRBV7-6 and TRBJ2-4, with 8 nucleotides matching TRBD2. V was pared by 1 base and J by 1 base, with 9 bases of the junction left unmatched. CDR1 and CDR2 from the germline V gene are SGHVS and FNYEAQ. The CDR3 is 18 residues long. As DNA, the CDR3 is TGTGCCAGCAGCTTAGGGAGCTTAGCGGGAAGGGCCAAAAACATTCAGTACTTC. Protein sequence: CASSLGSLAGRAKNIQYF. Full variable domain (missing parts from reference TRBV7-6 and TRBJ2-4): GAGVSQSPRYKVTKRGQDVALRCDPISGHVSLYWYRQALGQGPEFLTYFNYEAQQDKSGLPNDRFSAERPEGSISTLTIQRTEQRDSAMYRCASSLGSLAGRAKNIQYFGAGTRLSVL.

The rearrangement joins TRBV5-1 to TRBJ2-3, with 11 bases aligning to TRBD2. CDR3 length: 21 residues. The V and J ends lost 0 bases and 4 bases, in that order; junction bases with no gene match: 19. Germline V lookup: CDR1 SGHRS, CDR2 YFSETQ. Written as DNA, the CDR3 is TGCGCCAGCAGCTTGGCCTTTGCTAGCGGGAGGAGACGTTGGATTTCAGATACGCAGTATTTT. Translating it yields CASSLAFASGRRRWISDTQYF. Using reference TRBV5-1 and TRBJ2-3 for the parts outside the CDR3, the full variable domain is KAGVTQTPRYLIKTRGQQVTLSCSPISGHRSVSWYQQTPGQGLQFLFEYFSETQRNKGNFPGRFSGRQFSNSRSEMNVSTLELGDSALYLCASSLAFASGRRRWISDTQYFGPGTRLTVL.

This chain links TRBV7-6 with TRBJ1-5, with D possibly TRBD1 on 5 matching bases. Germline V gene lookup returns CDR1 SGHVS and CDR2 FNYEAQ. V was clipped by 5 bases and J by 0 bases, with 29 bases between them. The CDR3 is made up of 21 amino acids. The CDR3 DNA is TGTGCCAGCAGCCCCTACTTCCGACGCGCCGGGGGGAGTTATAGCAATCAGCCCCAGCATTTT. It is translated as CASSPYFRRAGGSYSNQPQHF.

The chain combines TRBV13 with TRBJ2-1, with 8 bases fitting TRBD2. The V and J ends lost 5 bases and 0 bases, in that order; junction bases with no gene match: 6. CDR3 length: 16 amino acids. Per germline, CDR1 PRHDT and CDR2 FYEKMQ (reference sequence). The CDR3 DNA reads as TGTGCCAGCAGCCCCGTGGGGACTAGCTCCTACAATGAGCAGTTCTTC. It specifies CASSPVGTSSYNEQFF. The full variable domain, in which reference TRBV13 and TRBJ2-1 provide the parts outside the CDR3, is AAGVIQSPRHLIKEKRETATLKCYPIPRHDTVYWYQQGPGQDPQFLISFYEKMQSDKGSIPDRFSAQQFSDYHSELNMSSLELGDSALYFCASSPVGTSSYNEQFFGPGTRLTVL.

The CDR3 here is CSASYTAVAFF. The CDR3 bases are TGCAGTGCTAGTTATACCGCGGTAGCTTTCTTT. This chain connects TRBV20-1 to TRBJ1-1; D gene unclear. V was shortened by 3 bases and J by 10 bases, with 12 bases between the two germline ends. CDR1 and CDR2 from the germline V gene are DFQATT and SNEGSKA (reference sequence). The length of the CDR3 is 11 residues.

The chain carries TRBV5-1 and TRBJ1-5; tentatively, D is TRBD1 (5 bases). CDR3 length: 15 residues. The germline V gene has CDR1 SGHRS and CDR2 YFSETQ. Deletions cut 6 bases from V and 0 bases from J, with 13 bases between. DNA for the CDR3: TGCGCCAGCAAGCTAGAAGGGGATAGCAATCAGCCCCAGCATTTT. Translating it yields CASKLEGDSNQPQHF.

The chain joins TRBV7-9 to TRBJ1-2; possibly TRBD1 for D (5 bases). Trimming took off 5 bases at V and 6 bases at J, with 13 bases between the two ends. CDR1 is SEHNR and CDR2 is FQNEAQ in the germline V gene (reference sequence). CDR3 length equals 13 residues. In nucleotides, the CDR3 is TGTGCCAGCAGCCCCCGGGGGGTAAATGGCTACACCTTC. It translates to CASSPRGVNGYTF.

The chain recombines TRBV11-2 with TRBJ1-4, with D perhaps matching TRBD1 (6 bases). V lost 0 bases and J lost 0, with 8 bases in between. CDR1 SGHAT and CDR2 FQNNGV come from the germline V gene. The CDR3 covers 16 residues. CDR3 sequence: CASSLDRGSTNEKLFF. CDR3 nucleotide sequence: TGTGCCAGCAGCTTAGACAGGGGTTCAACTAATGAAAAACTGTTTTTT.

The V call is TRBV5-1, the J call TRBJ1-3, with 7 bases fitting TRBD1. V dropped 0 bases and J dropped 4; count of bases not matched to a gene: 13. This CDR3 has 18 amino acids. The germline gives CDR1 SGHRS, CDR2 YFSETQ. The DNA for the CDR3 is TGCGCCAGCAGCTTGGCCGGGACAGTAGTCTCGGGCGGAAACACCATATATTTT. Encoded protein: CASSLAGTVVSGGNTIYF.

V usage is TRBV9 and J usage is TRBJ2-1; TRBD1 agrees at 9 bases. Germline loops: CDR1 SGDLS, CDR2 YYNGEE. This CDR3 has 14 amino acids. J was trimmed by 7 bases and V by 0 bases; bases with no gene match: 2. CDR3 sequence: CASSVGGTGNEQFF. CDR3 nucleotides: TGTGCCAGCAGCGTAGGGGGGACAGGGAATGAGCAGTTCTTC.

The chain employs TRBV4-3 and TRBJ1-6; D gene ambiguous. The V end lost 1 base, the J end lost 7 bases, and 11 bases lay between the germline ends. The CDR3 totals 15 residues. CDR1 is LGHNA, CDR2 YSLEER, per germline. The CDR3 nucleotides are TGCGCCAGCAGCCAAGGTCGGGGTCTGAATTCACCCCTCCACTTT. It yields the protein CASSQGRGLNSPLHF.

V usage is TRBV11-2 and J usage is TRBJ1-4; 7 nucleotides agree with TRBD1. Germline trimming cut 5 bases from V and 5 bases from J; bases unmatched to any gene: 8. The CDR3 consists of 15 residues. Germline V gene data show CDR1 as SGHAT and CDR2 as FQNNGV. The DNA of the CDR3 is TGTGCCAGCAGCCCGGACCTGGACAGGAATGAAAAACTGTTTTTT. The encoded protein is CASSPDLDRNEKLFF.

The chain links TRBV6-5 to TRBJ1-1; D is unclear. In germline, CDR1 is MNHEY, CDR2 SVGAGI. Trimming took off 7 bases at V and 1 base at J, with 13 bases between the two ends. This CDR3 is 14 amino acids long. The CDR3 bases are TGTGCCAGCACCCACCCGGAGTCGAACACTGAAGCTTTCTTT. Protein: CASTHPESNTEAFF.

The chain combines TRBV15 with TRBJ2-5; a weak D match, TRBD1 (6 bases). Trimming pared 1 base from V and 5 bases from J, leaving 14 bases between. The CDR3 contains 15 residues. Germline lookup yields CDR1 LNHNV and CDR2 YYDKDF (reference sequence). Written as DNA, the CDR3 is TGTGCCACCAGCAGAGTCAATACAGGGACGGAGACCCAGTACTTC. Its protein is CATSRVNTGTETQYF.

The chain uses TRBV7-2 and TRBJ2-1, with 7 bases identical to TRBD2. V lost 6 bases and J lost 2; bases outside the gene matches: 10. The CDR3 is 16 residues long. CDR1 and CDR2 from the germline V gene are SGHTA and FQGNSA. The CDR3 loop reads CASRADMAGAYNEQFF. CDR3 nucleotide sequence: TGTGCCAGCAGGGCTGATATGGCGGGAGCCTACAATGAGCAGTTCTTC.